This TCR beta chain originates from a study of CD8+ T cells in alopecia areata. Extraction and reverse transcription of RNA yielded cDNA as the sequencing template. Here immunoSEQ multiplex PCR was the method, and the copy in TCRdb shows in-frame clones only, minus some. The table records hundreds of thousands of clones, 67% of them present only once. CDR1 and CDR2 from the germline V gene are LGHNA and YSLEER. V shed 0 bases and J shed 0 bases, with 12 bases lying between them. The CDR3 contains 17 residues. The TCR originated in a human donor with alopecia areata. The V call is TRBV4-3, the J call TRBJ2-1; tentatively, D is TRBD1 or TRBD2 (6 bases each). The source was CD4+ T cells sorted from blood, collected at week 0. The CDR3 loop reads CASSQDWGASSYNEQFF. CDR3 nucleotide sequence: TGCGCCAGCAGCCAAGATTGGGGGGCTAGCTCCTACAATGAGCAGTTCTTC.